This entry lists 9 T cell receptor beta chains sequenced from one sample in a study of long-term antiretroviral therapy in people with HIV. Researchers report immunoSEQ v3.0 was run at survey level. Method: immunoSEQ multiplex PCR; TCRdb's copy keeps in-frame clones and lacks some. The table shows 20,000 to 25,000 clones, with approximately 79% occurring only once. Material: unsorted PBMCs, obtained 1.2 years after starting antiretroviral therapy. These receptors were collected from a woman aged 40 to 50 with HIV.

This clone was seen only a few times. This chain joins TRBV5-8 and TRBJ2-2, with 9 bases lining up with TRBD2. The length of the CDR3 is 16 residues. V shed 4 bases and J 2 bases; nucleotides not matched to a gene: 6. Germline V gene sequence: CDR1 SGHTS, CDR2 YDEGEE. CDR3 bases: TGTGCCAGCAGCATCCCTAGCGGGGATAACACCGGGGAGCTGTTTTTT. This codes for CASSIPSGDNTGELFF.

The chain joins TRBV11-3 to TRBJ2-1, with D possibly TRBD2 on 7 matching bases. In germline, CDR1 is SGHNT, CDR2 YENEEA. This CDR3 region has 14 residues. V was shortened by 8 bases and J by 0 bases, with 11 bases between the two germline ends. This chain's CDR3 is CASGGASSYNEQFF. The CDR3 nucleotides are TGTGCCAGCGGGGGGGCTAGCTCCTACAATGAGCAGTTCTTC.

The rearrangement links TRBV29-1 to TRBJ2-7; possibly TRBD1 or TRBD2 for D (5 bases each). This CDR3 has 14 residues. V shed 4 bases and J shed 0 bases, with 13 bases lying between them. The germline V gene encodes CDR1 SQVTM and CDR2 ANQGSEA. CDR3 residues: CSVVPGLSSYEQYF. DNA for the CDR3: TGCAGCGTTGTCCCGGGGCTGAGCTCCTACGAGCAGTACTTC.

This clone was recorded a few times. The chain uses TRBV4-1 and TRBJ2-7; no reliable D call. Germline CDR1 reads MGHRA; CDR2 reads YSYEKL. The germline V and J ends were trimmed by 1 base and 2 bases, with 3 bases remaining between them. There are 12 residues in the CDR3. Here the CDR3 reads CASSQAPYEQYF. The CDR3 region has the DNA TGCGCCAGCAGCCAAGCCCCCTACGAGCAGTACTTC.

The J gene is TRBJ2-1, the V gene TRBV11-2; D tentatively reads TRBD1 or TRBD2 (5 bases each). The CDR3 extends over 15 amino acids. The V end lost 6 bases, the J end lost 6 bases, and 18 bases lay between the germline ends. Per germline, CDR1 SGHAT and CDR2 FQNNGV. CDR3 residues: CASRARRAQGNEQFF. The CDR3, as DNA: TGTGCCAGCAGAGCGAGGCGGGCCCAGGGCAATGAGCAGTTCTTC.

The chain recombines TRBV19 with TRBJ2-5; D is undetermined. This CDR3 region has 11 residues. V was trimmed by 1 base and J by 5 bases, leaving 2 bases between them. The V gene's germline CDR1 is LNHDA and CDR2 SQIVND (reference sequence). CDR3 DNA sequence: TGTGCCAGTAGTATAGCGGAGACCCAGTACTTC. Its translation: CASSIAETQYF.

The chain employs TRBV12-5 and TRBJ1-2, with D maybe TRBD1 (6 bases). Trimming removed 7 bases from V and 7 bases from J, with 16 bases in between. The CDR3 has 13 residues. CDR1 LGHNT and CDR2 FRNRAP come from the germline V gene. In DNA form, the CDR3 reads TGTGCTAGTGCCCTTCCAGGGGTCGCTGGCTACACCTTC. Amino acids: CASALPGVAGYTF. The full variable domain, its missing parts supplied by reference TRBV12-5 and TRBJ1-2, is DARVTQTPRHKVTEMGQEVTMRCQPILGHNTVFWYRQTMMQGLELLAYFRNRAPLDDSGMPKDRFSAEMPDATLATLKIQPSEPRDSAVYFCASALPGVAGYTFGSGTRLTVV.

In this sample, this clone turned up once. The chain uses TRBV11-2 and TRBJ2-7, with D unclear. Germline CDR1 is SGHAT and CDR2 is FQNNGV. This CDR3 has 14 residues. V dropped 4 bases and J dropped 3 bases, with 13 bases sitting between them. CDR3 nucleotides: TGTGCCAGCAGCTCCCGGGCCGCAGTCTACGAGCAGTACTTC. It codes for CASSSRAAVYEQYF.

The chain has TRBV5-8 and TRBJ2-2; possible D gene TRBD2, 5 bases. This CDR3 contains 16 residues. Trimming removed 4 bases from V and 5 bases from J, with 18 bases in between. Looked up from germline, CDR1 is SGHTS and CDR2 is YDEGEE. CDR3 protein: CASSPLDSLGTGELFF. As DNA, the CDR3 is TGTGCCAGCAGCCCCCTGGACTCCTTAGGGACCGGGGAGCTGTTTTTT.